This T cell receptor (beta chain) was sequenced in a study of CD8 T cells in ankylosing spondylitis. Study-level findings and limits: Certain motif variants had earlier been reported in reactive arthritis synovial fluid and blood. Disease-linked clones reportedly concentrated significantly in matched ankylosing spondylitis synovial fluid. Clones linked with disease were CD8+ and fairly uncommon in the peripheral blood. There was a TCR beta motif, made of 7 or 8 highly homologous variants, that appeared characteristic of ankylosing spondylitis blood.

The TCR beta libraries were generated through quantitative 5'-RACE incorporating molecular barcodes. TCRdb called the 5' RACE reads again in MiXCR, with one record for every CDR3 protein. This sample yields fewer than 400,000 distinct CDR3 sequences, of which under 8.5% are seen a single time; more than 12% belongs to the top ten. Germline CDR1 and CDR2: LNHNV and YYDKDF (reference sequence). The CDR3 spans 13 residues. Trimming left V 4 bases short and J 8 bases short, with 11 bases between. In regard to this clonotype: Its antigen is currently unknown.

Sample: blood, either unsorted or a sorted T cell fraction (not recorded which). The clonotype originates from a male donor with ankylosing spondylitis. This chain connects TRBV15 to TRBJ1-4; perhaps TRBD1 as D (5 bases). CDR3 in DNA: TGTGCCACCAGCATCGGGGCCGGCGAAAAACTGTTTTTT. The encoded protein is CATSIGAGEKLFF.